These 18 T cell receptor beta chains share one sample of origin, sequenced in a study of OX40 agonist ivuxolimab in advanced cancers. Method: immunoSEQ multiplex PCR; TCRdb's copy keeps in-frame clones and lacks some. The table includes about 100,000 clones, 86% detected once. Sequencing used CD4+ or CD8+ T cells sorted from blood, obtained in a trial of the OX40 agonist ivuxolimab. These receptors originate from an adult with an advanced solid tumor such as melanoma, head and neck, liver or kidney cancer.

The gene calls are TRBV6-4 and TRBJ2-2; D possibly uses TRBD1 or TRBD2 (7 bases each). V was trimmed by 6 bases and J by 4 bases, leaving 12 bases between them. CDR1 and CDR2 (germline): MRHNA, SNTAGT. The CDR3 totals 14 residues. The CDR3 sequence: CASSTGEGTGELFF. CDR3 DNA: TGTGCCAGCAGCACAGGGGAGGGCACCGGGGAGCTGTTTTTT.

CDR3 amino acids: CASSRTGELFF. The CDR3 bases are TGTGCCAGTAGTAGAACCGGGGAGCTGTTTTTT. The chain uses TRBV19 and TRBJ2-2; the D is unclear. The CDR3 has 11 residues. Trimming removed 4 bases at V and 5 bases at J, with 2 bases between. The germline gives CDR1 LNHDA, CDR2 SQIVND (reference sequence).

The chain joins TRBV30 to TRBJ1-5, with D uncertain. There are 15 residues in the CDR3. The V end lost 4 bases, the J end lost 7 bases, and 20 bases lay between the germline ends. Germline V gene data show CDR1 as GTSNPN and CDR2 as SVGIG (reference sequence). The CDR3 here is CAWTRGKGKVQPQHF. The DNA for the CDR3 is TGTGCCTGGACCCGTGGGAAGGGCAAAGTACAGCCCCAGCATTTT. The full variable domain, with the rest looked up from reference TRBV30 and TRBJ1-5, is SQTIHQWPATLVQPVGSPLSLECTVEGTSNPNLYWYRQAAGRGLQLLFYSVGIGQISSEVPQNLSASRPQDRQFILSSKKLLLSDSGFYLCAWTRGKGKVQPQHFGDGTRLSIL.

V is TRBV29-1 and J is TRBJ1-5, with 7 bases aligning to TRBD1. Germline assignment: CDR1 SQVTM and CDR2 ANQGSEA. J gave up 7 bases and V 4 bases, and 7 bases lay outside the gene matches. The CDR3 has 13 amino acids. The DNA for the CDR3 is TGCAGCGTTGTTACAGGGGTCAGGCAGCCCCAGCATTTT. The encoded protein is CSVVTGVRQPQHF.

This clone was seen more than once but under ten times. The chain combines TRBV7-2 with TRBJ2-2, with D hard to call. Germline CDR1 SGHTA, CDR2 FQGNSA. Trimming removed 3 bases at V and 2 bases at J, with 4 bases between. CDR3 size: 13 residues. CDR3 amino acids: CASSFLNTGELFF. DNA of the CDR3: TGTGCCAGCAGCTTTCTTAACACCGGGGAGCTGTTTTTT.

This rearrangement joins TRBV5-6 to TRBJ1-2; possibly TRBD1 for D (6 bases). V was trimmed by 0 bases and J by 4 bases, leaving 16 bases between them. In germline, CDR1 is SGHDT, CDR2 YYEEEE. The CDR3 loop spans 16 amino acids. DNA for the CDR3: TGTGCCAGCAGCTTGGCGGGCCGGGGCAGGGGCTATGGCTACACCTTC. Amino acid sequence: CASSLAGRGRGYGYTF.

This chain connects TRBV7-8 to TRBJ1-3, with TRBD1 identical over 10 bases. This CDR3 is built from 16 residues. J lost 4 bases, V lost 3 bases, and 6 bases had no gene match. Germline V gene lookup returns CDR1 SGHVS and CDR2 FQNEAQ. CDR3 in amino acids: CASSLNQGQGGNTIYF. The CDR3 region has the DNA TGTGCCAGCAGCTTGAACCAGGGACAGGGGGGAAACACCATATATTTT.

The V gene is TRBV27, the J gene TRBJ1-5, with D possibly TRBD1 on 6 matching bases. The germline V and J ends were trimmed by 6 bases and 3 bases, with 15 bases remaining between them. Per germline, CDR1 MNHEY and CDR2 SMNVEV (reference sequence). The CDR3 is 15 amino acids. The CDR3 loop reads CASRRGGSPNQPQHF. Here the CDR3 DNA reads TGTGCCAGCAGAAGGGGGGGTTCCCCCAATCAGCCCCAGCATTTT.

The chain has TRBV19 and TRBJ2-3, with 9 positions matching TRBD1. CDR1 is LNHDA, CDR2 SQIVND, per germline (reference sequence). The CDR3 consists of 15 residues. Trimming at V came to 5 bases and at J to 4 bases, leaving 7 bases not matched to a gene. The CDR3 DNA is TGTGCCAGTAGTCCACAGGGGGCCCTCTCAGATACGCAGTATTTT. It translates to CASSPQGALSDTQYF.

The gene calls are TRBV11-2 and TRBJ2-5; unclear D gene. Trimming left V 3 bases short and J 1 base short, with 0 bases between. This CDR3 has 11 amino acids. CDR1 and CDR2 from the germline V gene are SGHAT and FQNNGV. Here the CDR3 reads CASSFQETQYF. CDR3 bases: TGTGCCAGCAGCTTCCAAGAGACCCAGTACTTC.

To note about this clone: Germline and junction disagree at one end, which may indicate a read error. V gene TRBV7-9 combines with J gene TRBJ2-7; D is tentatively TRBD1 or TRBD2 (5 bases each). Per the germline V gene, CDR1 is SEHNR and CDR2 is FQNEAQ (reference sequence). The CDR3 extends over 12 amino acids. The CDR3 coding sequence is TGTGCCAGCAGCTTGTCGGGGCAGGGAAAGAATTTC. Protein product: CASSLSGQGKNF.

The rearrangement links TRBV9 to TRBJ2-7, with D tentatively TRBD1 (5 bases). The CDR3 runs 16 residues. Germline CDR1 reads SGDLS; CDR2 reads YYNGEE. V was trimmed by 1 base and J by 0 bases, leaving 14 bases between them. The CDR3 loop reads CASSVSGSTASYEQYF. CDR3 nucleotide sequence: TGTGCCAGCAGCGTATCCGGGTCGACAGCCTCCTACGAGCAGTACTTC.

The V call is TRBV5-4, the J call TRBJ1-1; D gene ambiguous. V was shortened by 3 bases and J by 0 bases, with 12 bases between the two germline ends. Germline lookup yields CDR1 SGHNT and CDR2 YYREEE (reference sequence). CDR3 size: 15 residues. This CDR3 is CASSYGPVLNTEAFF. The CDR3 coding sequence is TGTGCCAGCAGCTATGGTCCGGTCCTGAACACTGAAGCTTTCTTT.

This chain connects TRBV6-4 to TRBJ2-1, with 8 bases matching TRBD1. J gave up 6 bases and V 6 bases, and 7 bases lay outside the gene matches. The CDR3 is 14 amino acids. Germline loops: CDR1 MRHNA, CDR2 SNTAGT. The CDR3 sequence: CASSSTDRGNEQFF. In DNA form, the CDR3 reads TGTGCCAGCAGCTCAACAGACAGGGGCAATGAGCAGTTCTTC.

This clone was seen a few times. This CDR3 reads CAWSDPGGGETQYF. The CDR3 DNA sequence: TGTGCCTGGAGTGACCCAGGGGGCGGAGAGACCCAGTACTTC. The chain combines TRBV30 with TRBJ2-5, with 8 bases identical to TRBD1. In germline, CDR1 is GTSNPN, CDR2 SVGIG (reference sequence). The CDR3 spans 14 residues. V shed 1 base, J shed 4 bases, and the junction held 5 bases outside the gene matches.

V usage is TRBV19 and J usage is TRBJ1-5; D call uncertain. In germline, CDR1 is LNHDA, CDR2 SQIVND (reference sequence). Deletions cut 3 bases from V and 5 bases from J, with 14 bases between. CDR3 length equals 15 residues. CDR3 protein: CASSMVVAVDQPQHF. CDR3 sequence (DNA): TGTGCCAGTAGTATGGTTGTCGCAGTGGATCAGCCCCAGCATTTT.

The CDR3 loop reads CASSLSGGGSPLHF. Written as DNA, the CDR3 is TGTGCCAGCAGCCTTTCCGGGGGGGGTTCACCCCTCCACTTT. The rearrangement uses TRBV11-3 and TRBJ1-6; TRBD1 might be the D (5 bases). Trimming stripped 5 bases from V and 9 bases from J, with 14 bases between. There are 14 residues in the CDR3. Germline V gene sequence: CDR1 SGHNT, CDR2 YENEEA.

V and J are TRBV9 and TRBJ1-3; TRBD1 agrees at 7 bases. CDR3 length equals 17 residues. Germline CDR1 is SGDLS and CDR2 is YYNGEE. J was trimmed by 4 bases and V by 1 base; bases with no gene match: 11. CDR3 in amino acids: CASSVRAGGTVGNTIYF. CDR3 in DNA: TGTGCCAGCAGCGTAAGGGCAGGGGGGACAGTCGGAAACACCATATATTTT.